The 22 T cell receptor beta chains presented below share a single source sample, sequenced in a study of T cells in placental villitis. This was the immunoSEQ v4 assay. Method: immunoSEQ multiplex PCR; TCRdb's copy keeps in-frame clones and lacks some. The data show a few thousand clones, around four fifths seen once. Sequences were obtained from placental tissue containing maternal and fetal cells. The receptors derive from a human patient with infectious villitis; the placental T cells may come from both mother and fetus.

The chain has TRBV5-1 and TRBJ1-4, with D tentatively TRBD1 (6 bases). The CDR3 contains 14 residues. The V gene's germline CDR1 is SGHRS and CDR2 YFSETQ. V lost 4 bases to trimming and J lost 7 bases, with 14 bases between them. This chain's CDR3 is CASSPDRSVEKLFF. The CDR3, as DNA: TGCGCCAGCAGCCCGGACAGAAGTGTTGAAAAACTGTTTTTT.

This chain links TRBV7-6 with TRBJ2-7, with 9 bases fitting TRBD1. The CDR3 has 17 amino acids. The V gene's germline CDR1 is SGHVS and CDR2 FNYEAQ. Trimming cost V 3 bases and J 3 bases; bases outside gene matches: 12. This CDR3 reads CASSFYRTGGRHYEQYF. The CDR3 DNA reads TGTGCCAGCAGCTTTTACCGTACAGGGGGCCGCCACTACGAGCAGTACTTC.

The chain combines TRBV12-5 with TRBJ1-1; 11 bases map to TRBD1. Germline trimming cut 1 base from V and 4 bases from J; bases unmatched to any gene: 2. Germline values: CDR1 LGHNT, CDR2 FRNRAP. This CDR3 has 15 residues. CDR3 protein: CASGLAGQGGTEAFF. The CDR3 nucleotides are TGTGCTAGTGGTTTGGCGGGACAGGGGGGCACTGAAGCTTTCTTT.

The chain links TRBV6-5 to TRBJ1-2; a possible D gene is TRBD1 (5 bases). The CDR3 spans 15 residues. Germline loops: CDR1 MNHEY, CDR2 SVGAGI. V was cut by 4 bases and J by 4 bases, with 16 bases left in between. In DNA form, the CDR3 reads TGTGCCAGCAGTTGGGCCTCAGGGAGTGGCTATGGCTACACCTTC. Its protein is CASSWASGSGYGYTF.

V usage is TRBV3-1 (or the pseudogene TRBV3-2) and J usage is TRBJ2-3; 10 bases map to TRBD2. Germline lookup yields CDR1 LGHDT and CDR2 YNNKEL (reference sequence). The CDR3 is 16 amino acids. The V and J ends lost 0 bases and 7 bases, in that order; junction bases with no gene match: 7. The CDR3 DNA is TGTGCCAGCAGCCAAGAAATGGCTAGCGGGAGTTATACGCAGTATTTT. Translated, it gives CASSQEMASGSYTQYF.

This chain links TRBV3-1 (or the pseudogene TRBV3-2) with TRBJ1-4; D not certain. Trimming pared 2 bases from V and 10 bases from J, leaving 11 bases between. The germline V gene has CDR1 LGHDT and CDR2 YNNKEL (reference sequence). The CDR3 contains 13 residues. The CDR3 spells CASSQTTEGKLFF. DNA of the CDR3: TGTGCCAGCAGCCAAACAACAGAGGGAAAACTGTTTTTT.

The rearrangement joins TRBV7-7 to TRBJ2-1; D perhaps matches TRBD1 (5 bases). The CDR3 has 15 residues. Germline V gene lookup returns CDR1 SSHAT and CDR2 FNYEAQ (reference sequence). V lost 5 bases, J lost 0 bases, and 11 bases lay in between. CDR3 residues: CASSPSGNSYNEQFF. The CDR3 nucleotides are TGTGCCAGCAGCCCCTCAGGGAACTCCTACAATGAGCAGTTCTTC.

J is TRBJ1-4 and V is TRBV30; D perhaps matches TRBD1 (5 bases). The CDR3 loop spans 15 amino acids. The V gene's germline CDR1 is GTSNPN and CDR2 SVGIG (reference sequence). Trimming stripped 0 bases from V and 8 bases from J, with 16 bases between. CDR3 residues: CAWSVRGREVEKLFF. CDR3 sequence (DNA): TGTGCCTGGAGTGTACGGGGCAGGGAAGTAGAAAAACTGTTTTTT. The full variable domain, with the rest looked up from reference TRBV30 and TRBJ1-4, is SQTIHQWPATLVQPVGSPLSLECTVEGTSNPNLYWYRQAAGRGLQLLFYSVGIGQISSEVPQNLSASRPQDRQFILSSKKLLLSDSGFYLCAWSVRGREVEKLFFGSGTQLSVL.

The V gene is TRBV5-1, the J gene TRBJ1-1, with D uncertain. This CDR3 is 13 amino acids long. Between the trimmed V and J ends, which lost 4 bases and 0 bases, there was a span of 7 bases. Germline V lookup: CDR1 SGHRS, CDR2 YFSETQ. CDR3 sequence reads: CASSPMVNTEAFF. The CDR3 coding sequence is TGCGCCAGCAGCCCGATGGTGAACACTGAAGCTTTCTTT.

This chain joins TRBV5-6 and TRBJ2-7, with TRBD1 as a possible D gene (6 bases). The CDR3 length is 14 residues. Trimming shortened V by 0 bases and J by 3 bases, and 10 bases separated the two germline ends. The germline V gene has CDR1 SGHDT and CDR2 YYEEEE. The CDR3 protein is CASSLGQEDYEQYF. Written as DNA, the CDR3 is TGTGCCAGCAGCTTGGGACAGGAGGACTACGAGCAGTACTTC.

This chain links TRBV30 with TRBJ1-2; D possibly corresponds to TRBD1 (5 bases). V shed 1 base and J shed 4 bases, with 7 bases lying between them. The germline V gene encodes CDR1 GTSNPN and CDR2 SVGIG (reference sequence). This CDR3 is 12 amino acids long. The CDR3 coding sequence is TGTGCCTGGAGTGGGGGGGGCTATGGCTACACCTTC. As protein: CAWSGGGYGYTF.

Within the sample, this clone is hyperexpanded. The sample carries other DNA sequences with the same CDR3. The chain joins TRBV6-5 to TRBJ2-3; 10 bases map to TRBD1. The CDR3 runs to 12 residues. Trimming took 8 bases from V and 6 from J; bases not matched to a gene: 2. Looked up from germline, CDR1 is MNHEY and CDR2 is SVGAGI. In nucleotides, the CDR3 is TGTGCCAGCGGGACAGGGGCCGATACGCAGTATTTT. Amino acid sequence: CASGTGADTQYF.

J is TRBJ1-4 and V is TRBV4-1; the D is unclear. The germline V gene encodes CDR1 MGHRA and CDR2 YSYEKL. Trimming took 0 bases from V and 3 from J, leaving 5 bases between them. The CDR3 totals 14 residues. CDR3 in amino acids: CASSQDGANEKLFF. CDR3 in DNA: TGCGCCAGCAGCCAAGATGGGGCTAATGAAAAACTGTTTTTT.

V is TRBV12-5 and J is TRBJ2-1; 7 nucleotides line up with TRBD2. In germline, CDR1 is LGHNT, CDR2 FRNRAP. V dropped 6 bases and J dropped 2; count of bases not matched to a gene: 7. The CDR3 contains 15 residues. The DNA for the CDR3 is TGTGCTAGTGGCCCCCCGGCGGGGGCCTACAATGAGCAGTTCTTC. It specifies CASGPPAGAYNEQFF. Complete variable domain (other parts from reference TRBV12-5 and TRBJ2-1): DARVTQTPRHKVTEMGQEVTMRCQPILGHNTVFWYRQTMMQGLELLAYFRNRAPLDDSGMPKDRFSAEMPDATLATLKIQPSEPRDSAVYFCASGPPAGAYNEQFFGPGTRLTVL.

The J gene is TRBJ1-4, the V gene TRBV6-5, with D perhaps TRBD1 (5 bases). V dropped 0 bases and J dropped 4 bases, with 9 bases sitting between them. Germline V lookup: CDR1 MNHEY, CDR2 SVGAGI. This CDR3 spans 15 amino acids. The CDR3 nucleotides read TGTGCCAGCAGTTACTCGGCGACAGTTAATGAAAAACTGTTTTTT. Its protein product is CASSYSATVNEKLFF.

Only one count was recorded for this clone. The chain employs TRBV4-1 and TRBJ2-3; D call uncertain. The CDR3 is 12 amino acids. The V and J ends lost 0 bases and 5 bases respectively, with 3 bases between them. CDR1 is MGHRA and CDR2 is YSYEKL in the germline V gene. The DNA for the CDR3 is TGCGCCAGCAGCCAAGATCAAGATACGCAGTATTTT. It specifies CASSQDQDTQYF.

The chain combines TRBV29-1 with TRBJ1-3; a possible D gene is TRBD1 (6 bases). Per germline, CDR1 SQVTM and CDR2 ANQGSEA. The CDR3 has 15 residues. Trimming removed 1 base at V and 4 bases at J, with 14 bases between. CDR3 in DNA: TGCAGCGTTGAAGCTCTAGGGGGAAAAGGAAACACCATATATTTT. The encoded protein is CSVEALGGKGNTIYF.

CDR3 DNA: TGTGCCAGCAGTAACCTCGGTGGGCTGCGGGAGACCCAGTACTTC. It yields the protein CASSNLGGLRETQYF. V usage is TRBV28 and J usage is TRBJ2-5; D gene unclear. Germline V gene lookup returns CDR1 MDHEN and CDR2 SYDVKM. The CDR3 contains 15 residues. V lost 5 bases and J 5 bases, leaving 18 bases between the germline ends.

This rearrangement joins TRBV29-1 to TRBJ2-3; a possible D gene is TRBD2 (6 bases). The CDR3 extends over 13 amino acids. V was cut by 3 bases and J by 8 bases, with 15 bases left in between. Germline V lookup: CDR1 SQVTM, CDR2 ANQGSEA. CDR3 nucleotides: TGCAGCGTTGACGCGGGCCGGAGGGGTACGCAGTATTTT. It codes for CSVDAGRRGTQYF.

This rearrangement joins TRBV19 to TRBJ2-7; TRBD2 is a possible D gene (7 bases). Germline loops: CDR1 LNHDA, CDR2 SQIVND (reference sequence). CDR3 length equals 13 residues. The germline V and J ends were trimmed by 3 bases and 3 bases, with 9 bases remaining between them. CDR3 protein: CASSMGGGYEQYF. CDR3 DNA: TGTGCCAGTAGTATGGGAGGGGGCTACGAGCAGTACTTC. The full variable domain, in which reference TRBV19 and TRBJ2-7 provide the parts outside the CDR3, is DGGITQSPKYLFRKEGQNVTLSCEQNLNHDAMYWYRQDPGQGLRLIYYSQIVNDFQKGDIAEGYSVSREKKESFPLTVTSAQKNPTAFYLCASSMGGGYEQYFGPGTRLTVT.

The chain has TRBV7-9 and TRBJ1-1, with 8 bases matching TRBD1. This CDR3 has 15 residues. The germline CDR1 and CDR2 sequences are SEHNR and FQNEAQ (reference sequence). V dropped 4 bases and J dropped 4; count of bases not matched to a gene: 8. CDR3 residues: CASSSSRTGFTEAFF. CDR3 DNA: TGTGCCAGCAGCTCCTCGAGGACAGGGTTCACTGAAGCTTTCTTT.

This chain joins TRBV30 and TRBJ1-3, with a tentative D call TRBD1 (6 bases). V was pared by 5 bases and J by 3 bases, with 14 bases between. Germline CDR1 reads GTSNPN; CDR2 reads SVGIG (reference sequence). The CDR3 loop spans 14 amino acids. CDR3 residues: CAWRSQGFGNTIYF. CDR3 coding DNA: TGTGCCTGGCGGTCACAGGGCTTTGGAAACACCATATATTTT.